This TCR beta chain was documented in a study of Graves' ophthalmopathy and Graves' hyperthyroidism. The authors amplified TCR beta CDR3 regions from RNA transcripts. Amplification began with first-round RT-PCR using HTBI primers, then second-round multiplex PCR was performed. TCRdb fed the multiplex PCR reads into MiXCR, producing one record per CDR3 protein. Among 350,000 to 400,000 distinct CDR3 sequences, approximately 16% were seen once, and the ten largest hold roughly 1.6%. Findings and limits, study-wide: The study's model predicted ophthalmopathy progression at about 71% sensitivity and 72% to 85% specificity.

CDR1 LNHNV and CDR2 YYDKDF come from the germline V gene (reference sequence). The CDR3 consists of 14 residues. V was trimmed by 0 bases and J by 5 bases, leaving 11 bases between them. Moderate-to-severe activity, CAS at least 3, NOSPECS at least 4 and duration under 3 months characterized donors with ophthalmopathy. Someone took the PBMCs out of about 10 ml of fresh peripheral blood. This clonotype was picked up many times. The antigen is not known. The sequence came from a woman younger than 30 with Graves' ophthalmopathy. The rearrangement uses TRBV15 and TRBJ2-7; weak D call: TRBD2 (5 bases). The sequenced sample consisted of peripheral blood. The DNA for the CDR3 is TGTGCCACCAGCAGAGAGAGGGTAGCCGACGAGCAGTACTTC. Encoded protein: CATSRERVADEQYF.